This entry lists 21 T cell receptor beta chains sequenced from one sample in a study of Ad26.COV2.S vaccination and SARS-CoV-2 variants. Treatment described: about 20 received Ad26.COV2.S at low or high dose, single or two shots; several received placebo; per-sample allocation not given. Samples analyzed were those drawn on day 63 after the first vaccine or placebo injection. Sequencing used immunoSEQ multiplex PCR; TCRdb keeps in-frame clones, though not all of them. The sample consists of hundreds of thousands of clones, around 89% of them appearing once. Sequencing was performed on peripheral blood, taken in a trial of Ad26.COV2.S vaccine versus placebo. Receptors originate from a person aged 18-65 years who received the Ad26.COV2.S COVID-19 vaccine or a placebo.

J is TRBJ2-1 and V is TRBV11-2; 7 nucleotides agree with TRBD1. There are 13 residues in the CDR3. The V and J ends lost 1 base and 10 bases, in that order; junction bases with no gene match: 4. CDR1 is SGHAT and CDR2 is FQNNGV in the germline V gene. CDR3 nucleotides: TGTGCCAGCAGCTTAGCCGACAGGGACGAGCAGTTCTTC. Amino acids: CASSLADRDEQFF.

This chain links TRBV11-2 with TRBJ1-6; the D is unclear. V was pared by 5 bases and J by 9 bases, with 17 bases between. The CDR3 runs 15 residues. Germline values: CDR1 SGHAT, CDR2 FQNNGV. The DNA for the CDR3 is TGTGCCAGCAGCCAATCTATTGCCTTTACTTCACCCCTCCACTTT. Amino acid sequence: CASSQSIAFTSPLHF.

The chain uses TRBV7-2 and TRBJ2-7; possible D gene TRBD1, 6 bases. Germline CDR1 SGHTA, CDR2 FQGNSA. V gave up 5 bases and J gave up 3 bases, with 11 bases separating them. The CDR3 covers 13 residues. The CDR3 loop is CASSPGQNYEQYF. The CDR3 DNA follows: TGTGCCAGCAGCCCTGGACAGAACTACGAGCAGTACTTC. Full variable domain (rest looked up from reference TRBV7-2 and TRBJ2-7): GAGVSQSPSNKVTEKGKDVELRCDPISGHTALYWYRQSLGQGLEFLIYFQGNSAPDKSGLPSDRFSAERTGGSVSTLTIQRTQQEDSAVYLCASSPGQNYEQYFGPGTRLTVT.

This sequence joins TRBV15 and TRBJ1-1; D gene uncertain. V was trimmed by 4 bases and J by 4 bases, leaving 13 bases between them. Germline CDR1 reads LNHNV; CDR2 reads YYDKDF (reference sequence). The CDR3 is 14 amino acids. The CDR3 loop is CATSIARLSTEAFF. The CDR3 DNA sequence: TGTGCCACCAGCATAGCGAGGTTGTCCACTGAAGCTTTCTTT.

This chain connects TRBV5-1 to TRBJ2-3; 12 bases are a match to TRBD2. The CDR3 runs to 16 residues. V gave up 4 bases and J gave up 2 bases; unmatched junction bases: 5. Germline CDR1 is SGHRS and CDR2 is YFSETQ. CDR3 DNA sequence: TGCGCCAGCAGCCGGACTAGCGGGGAGCTCACAGATACGCAGTATTTT. It is translated as CASSRTSGELTDTQYF.

The gene calls are TRBV27 and TRBJ2-5; 9 bases align to TRBD1. V was clipped by 3 bases and J by 2 bases; unmatched bases: 7. Germline lookup yields CDR1 MNHEY and CDR2 SMNVEV (reference sequence). This CDR3 is built from 16 residues. The chain's CDR3 is CASSFSTGGWQETQYF. CDR3 nucleotide sequence: TGTGCCAGCAGTTTTTCTACAGGGGGCTGGCAAGAGACCCAGTACTTC.

The chain uses TRBV5-4 and TRBJ2-1; 7 bases are a match to TRBD2. J lost 2 bases, V lost 0 bases, and 5 bases had no gene match. The germline V gene has CDR1 SGHNT and CDR2 YYREEE (reference sequence). CDR3 size: 16 residues. The CDR3 DNA follows: TGTGCCAGCAGCTTGGGTGGGAGGGGCACCTACAATGAGCAGTTCTTC. Its protein product is CASSLGGRGTYNEQFF.

V gene TRBV30 combines with J gene TRBJ1-4; maybe TRBD1 (6 bases). V was clipped by 2 bases and J by 8 bases, with 18 bases between them. The CDR3 sequence is 15 residues long. Germline values: CDR1 GTSNPN, CDR2 SVGIG (reference sequence). As DNA, the CDR3 is TGTGCCTGGAGTACGGGGGCCAGGGGTGCGGAAAAACTGTTTTTT. It yields the protein CAWSTGARGAEKLFF. Drawing the rest from reference TRBV30 and TRBJ1-4, the complete variable domain is SQTIHQWPATLVQPVGSPLSLECTVEGTSNPNLYWYRQAAGRGLQLLFYSVGIGQISSEVPQNLSASRPQDRQFILSSKKLLLSDSGFYLCAWSTGARGAEKLFFGSGTQLSVL.

The chain joins TRBV10-2 to TRBJ2-4; TRBD2 matches at 8 bases. The V gene end was trimmed by 2 bases and the J gene end by 0 bases; junction bases not matched to a gene: 6. The CDR3 runs to 17 residues. CDR1 is WSHSY, CDR2 SAAADI, per germline. CDR3 region: CASSELGLAGAKNIQYF. In nucleotides, the CDR3 is TGCGCCAGCAGTGAGCTAGGGCTAGCGGGAGCCAAAAACATTCAGTACTTC.

The CDR3 spells CASNKQGISGNTIYF. Here the CDR3 DNA reads TGTGCCAGCAACAAACAGGGGATCTCTGGAAACACCATATATTTT. The chain has TRBV6-6 and TRBJ1-3, with 7 positions matching TRBD1. CDR1 is MNHNY and CDR2 is SVGAGI in the germline V gene (reference sequence). V gave up 7 bases and J gave up 0 bases; unmatched junction bases: 6. The CDR3 is made up of 15 amino acids.

The V call is TRBV2, the J call TRBJ2-2; D is unclear. Germline assignment: CDR1 SNHLY and CDR2 FYNNEI. The CDR3 length is 14 residues. The V gene lost 11 bases and the J gene lost 0 bases, with 13 bases spanning the gap. The CDR3 nucleotides are TGTGCCCTTAGGAACGACCCGAACACCGGGGAGCTGTTTTTT. Residues: CALRNDPNTGELFF.

CDR3 DNA: TGCGCCAGCAGCTTGGAGATACTCTACAATGAGCAGTTCTTC. This translates into CASSLEILYNEQFF. This sequence joins TRBV5-1 and TRBJ2-1; no definite D call. The CDR3 runs to 14 residues. CDR1 is SGHRS, CDR2 YFSETQ, per germline. V shed 0 bases and J shed 3 bases, with 7 bases lying between them.

This clone showed up just a few times. The chain combines TRBV12-5 with TRBJ2-1; 9 bases map to TRBD1. The CDR3 totals 15 residues. V shed 6 bases and J 0 bases; nucleotides not matched to a gene: 3. Germline V CDR1 and CDR2: LGHNT, FRNRAP. For the CDR3, the DNA is TGTGCTAGTGGCTGGGGACAGGGCTCCTACAATGAGCAGTTCTTC. This sequence encodes CASGWGQGSYNEQFF.

J is TRBJ2-3 and V is TRBV5-4; maybe TRBD2 (6 bases). This CDR3 spans 15 amino acids. Germline lookup yields CDR1 SGHNT and CDR2 YYREEE (reference sequence). V was pared by 6 bases and J by 2 bases, with 16 bases between. CDR3 coding DNA: TGTGCCAGCAAAAGGGAGGCGGGGTCCACAGATACGCAGTATTTT. This sequence encodes CASKREAGSTDTQYF.

This chain's CDR3 is CASSRTGDSNQPQHF. The CDR3 nucleotides are TGTGCCAGCAGCCGGACAGGGGACAGCAATCAGCCCCAGCATTTT. V gene TRBV7-6 combines with J gene TRBJ1-5, with 9 bases identical to TRBD1. Trimming took 5 bases from V and 1 from J; bases not matched to a gene: 3. The germline V gene has CDR1 SGHVS and CDR2 FNYEAQ. This CDR3 is built from 15 residues.

The rearrangement joins TRBV2 to TRBJ2-5, with a possible D match to TRBD1 (5 bases). The CDR3 covers 13 residues. The germline V gene encodes CDR1 SNHLY and CDR2 FYNNEI. Between the trimmed V and J ends, which lost 10 bases and 1 base, there was a span of 13 bases. The CDR3, as DNA: TGTGCCACCAGACAGCTTTTCCAAGAGACCCAGTACTTC. Translation: CATRQLFQETQYF.

The chain links TRBV2 to TRBJ1-6; D might be TRBD1 (6 bases). CDR1 SNHLY and CDR2 FYNNEI come from the germline V gene. This CDR3 region has 14 residues. V was trimmed by 8 bases and J by 10 bases, leaving 18 bases between them. CDR3 in amino acids: CASLQQGYGSPLHF. Written as DNA, the CDR3 is TGTGCCAGCCTCCAACAGGGATATGGCTCACCCCTCCACTTT.

The V and J genes are TRBV2 and TRBJ1-2, with 9 bases identical to TRBD1. Germline trimming cut 6 bases from V and 8 bases from J; bases unmatched to any gene: 7. Germline assignment: CDR1 SNHLY and CDR2 FYNNEI. This CDR3 is 13 amino acids long. The CDR3: CASRAGTGNGYTF. DNA of the CDR3: TGTGCCAGCAGGGCCGGGACAGGGAACGGCTACACCTTC.

This chain uses TRBV2 with TRBJ1-5, with unresolved D. The CDR3 loop spans 15 amino acids. The ends were cut back, 3 bases at V and 0 bases at J, with 9 bases in the middle. Germline loops: CDR1 SNHLY, CDR2 FYNNEI. This CDR3 is CASSDGVNSNQPQHF. The DNA for the CDR3 is TGTGCCAGCAGTGATGGGGTTAATAGCAATCAGCCCCAGCATTTT.

The chain carries TRBV7-2 and TRBJ2-2, with D perhaps TRBD2 (6 bases). Germline CDR1 reads SGHTA; CDR2 reads FQGNSA. The CDR3 length is 15 residues. V lost 0 bases, J lost 6 bases, and 11 bases lay in between. CDR3 sequence: CASSLAGWEAGELFF. In nucleotides, the CDR3 is TGTGCCAGCAGCTTAGCGGGGTGGGAGGCCGGGGAGCTGTTTTTT.

The gene calls are TRBV19 and TRBJ2-2; tentatively, D is TRBD1 (5 bases). V lost 8 bases to trimming and J lost 0 bases, with 10 bases between them. The germline V gene encodes CDR1 LNHDA and CDR2 SQIVND (reference sequence). This CDR3 has 14 residues. CDR3 in DNA: TGTGCCAGTGAGACAGCCGCGAACACCGGGGAGCTGTTTTTT. This translates into CASETAANTGELFF.